This TCR beta chain was profiled in a study of control samples from healthy donors and cancer patients. The CDR3 extends over 16 amino acids. Germline assignment: CDR1 SGHVS and CDR2 FNYEAQ. V lost 6 bases and J lost 6; bases outside the gene matches: 12. The method was immunoSEQ multiplex PCR; TCRdb's version includes in-frame clones alone and lacks a portion of them. The sample holds some 220,000 clones; just under 95% are singletons and the top ten take approximately 1.5%. This sequence joins TRBV7-6 and TRBJ2-2; 8 bases map to TRBD2. The specimen was blood. The receptor was isolated from a man between 45 and 60 years old in good health. CDR3 loop: CASSLLAGSMAGELFF. The DNA for the CDR3 is TGTGCCAGCAGTTTATTAGCGGGGAGTATGGCCGGGGAGCTGTTTTTT.